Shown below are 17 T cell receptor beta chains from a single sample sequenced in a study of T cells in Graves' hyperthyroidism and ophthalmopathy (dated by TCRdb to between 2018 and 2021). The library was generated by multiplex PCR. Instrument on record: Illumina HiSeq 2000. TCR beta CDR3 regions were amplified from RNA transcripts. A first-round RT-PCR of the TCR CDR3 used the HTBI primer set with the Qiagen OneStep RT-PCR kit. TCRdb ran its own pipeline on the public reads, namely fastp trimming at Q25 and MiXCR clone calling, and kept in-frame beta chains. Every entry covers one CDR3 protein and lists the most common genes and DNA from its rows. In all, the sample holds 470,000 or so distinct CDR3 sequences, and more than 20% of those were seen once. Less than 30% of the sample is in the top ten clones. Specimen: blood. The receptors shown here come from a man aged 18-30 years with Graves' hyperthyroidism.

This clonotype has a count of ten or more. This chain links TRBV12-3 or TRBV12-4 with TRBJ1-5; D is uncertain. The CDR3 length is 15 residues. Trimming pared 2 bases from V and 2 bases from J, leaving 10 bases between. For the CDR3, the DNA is TGTGCCAGCAGTTTAAAAGGCAGAGGCAATCAGCCCCAGCATTTT. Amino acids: CASSLKGRGNQPQHF.

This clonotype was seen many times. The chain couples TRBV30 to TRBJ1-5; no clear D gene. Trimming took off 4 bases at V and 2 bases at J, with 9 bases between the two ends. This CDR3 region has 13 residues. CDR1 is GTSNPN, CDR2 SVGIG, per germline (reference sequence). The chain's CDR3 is CAWTSGGNQPQHF. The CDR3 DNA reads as TGTGCCTGGACCTCGGGTGGCAATCAGCCCCAGCATTTT.

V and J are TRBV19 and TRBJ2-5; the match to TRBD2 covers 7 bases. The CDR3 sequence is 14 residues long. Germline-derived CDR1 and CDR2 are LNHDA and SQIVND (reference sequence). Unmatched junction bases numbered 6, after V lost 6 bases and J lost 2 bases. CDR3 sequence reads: CASRIRGGQETQYF. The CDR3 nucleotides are TGTGCCAGTAGGATTCGGGGAGGGCAAGAGACCCAGTACTTC.

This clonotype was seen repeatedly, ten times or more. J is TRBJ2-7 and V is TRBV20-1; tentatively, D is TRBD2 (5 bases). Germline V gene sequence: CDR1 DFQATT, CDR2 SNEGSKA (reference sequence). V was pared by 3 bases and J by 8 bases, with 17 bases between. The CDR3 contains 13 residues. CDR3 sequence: CSASLGLVGKQYF. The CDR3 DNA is TGCAGTGCTAGCCTAGGGTTAGTCGGGAAGCAGTACTTC.

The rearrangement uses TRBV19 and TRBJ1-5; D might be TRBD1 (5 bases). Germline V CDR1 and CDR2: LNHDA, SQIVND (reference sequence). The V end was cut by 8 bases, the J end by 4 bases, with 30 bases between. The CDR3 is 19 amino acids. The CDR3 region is CASPPERARGGGQNQPQHF. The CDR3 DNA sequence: TGTGCCAGTCCCCCGGAAAGGGCGAGGGGTGGAGGCCAAAATCAGCCCCAGCATTTT.

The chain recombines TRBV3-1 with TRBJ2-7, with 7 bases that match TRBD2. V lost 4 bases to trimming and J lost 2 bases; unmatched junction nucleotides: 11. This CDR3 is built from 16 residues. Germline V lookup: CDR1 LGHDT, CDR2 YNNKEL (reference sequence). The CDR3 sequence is CASSRGLELYTYEQYF. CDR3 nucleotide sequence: TGTGCCAGCAGCCGCGGACTAGAATTGTACACCTACGAGCAGTACTTC.

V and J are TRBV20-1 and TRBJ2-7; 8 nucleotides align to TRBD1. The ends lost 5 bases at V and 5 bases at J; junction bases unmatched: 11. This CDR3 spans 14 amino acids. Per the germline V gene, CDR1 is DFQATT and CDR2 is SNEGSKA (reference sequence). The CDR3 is CSASPRTGLHEQYF. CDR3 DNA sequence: TGCAGTGCTTCTCCCCGGACAGGGCTCCACGAGCAGTACTTC.

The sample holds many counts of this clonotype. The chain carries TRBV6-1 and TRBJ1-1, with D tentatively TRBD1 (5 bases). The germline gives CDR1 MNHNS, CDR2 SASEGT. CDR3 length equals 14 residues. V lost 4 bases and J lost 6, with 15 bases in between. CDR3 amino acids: CASSGPGGGAEAFF. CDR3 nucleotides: TGTGCCAGCAGTGGACCCGGGGGAGGCGCTGAAGCTTTCTTT.

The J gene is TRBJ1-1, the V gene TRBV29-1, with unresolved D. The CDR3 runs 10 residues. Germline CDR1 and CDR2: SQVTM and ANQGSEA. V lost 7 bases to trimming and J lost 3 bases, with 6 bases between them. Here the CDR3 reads CSAADTEAFF. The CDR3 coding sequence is TGCAGCGCCGCTGACACTGAAGCTTTCTTT.

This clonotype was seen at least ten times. CDR3 in DNA: TGTGCCAGCAGGCCACAGGGGGACACTGAAGCTTTCTTT. The encoded protein is CASRPQGDTEAFF. The genes are TRBV12-3 or TRBV12-4 and TRBJ1-1; 8 bases are a match to TRBD1. The ends lost 6 bases at V and 3 bases at J; junction bases unmatched: 3. This CDR3 spans 13 amino acids.

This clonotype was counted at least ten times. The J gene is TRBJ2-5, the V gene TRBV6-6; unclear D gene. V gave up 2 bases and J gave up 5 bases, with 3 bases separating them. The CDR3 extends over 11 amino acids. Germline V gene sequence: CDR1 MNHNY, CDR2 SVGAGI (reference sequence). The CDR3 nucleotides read TGTGCCAGCAGTTACGGGGAGACCCAGTACTTC. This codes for CASSYGETQYF.

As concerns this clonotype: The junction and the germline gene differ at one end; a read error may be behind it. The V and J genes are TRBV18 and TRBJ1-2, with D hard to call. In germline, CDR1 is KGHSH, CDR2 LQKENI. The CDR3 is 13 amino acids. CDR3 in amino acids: CASSPHRALGYTF. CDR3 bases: TGTGCCAGCTCGCCACATAGGGCACTAGGCTACACCTTC.

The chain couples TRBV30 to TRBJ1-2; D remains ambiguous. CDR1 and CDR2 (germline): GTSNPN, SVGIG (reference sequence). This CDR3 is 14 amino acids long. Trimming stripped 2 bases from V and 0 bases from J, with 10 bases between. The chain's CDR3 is CAWSLSTANYGYTF. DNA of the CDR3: TGTGCCTGGAGTCTTTCCACCGCTAACTATGGCTACACCTTC.

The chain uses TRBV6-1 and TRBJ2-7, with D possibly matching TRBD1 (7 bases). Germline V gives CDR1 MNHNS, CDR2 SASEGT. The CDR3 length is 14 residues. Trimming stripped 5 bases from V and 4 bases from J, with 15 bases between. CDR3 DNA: TGTGCCAGCAGTCAATCAGGGGGAGGTTACGAGCAGTACTTC. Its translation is CASSQSGGGYEQYF.

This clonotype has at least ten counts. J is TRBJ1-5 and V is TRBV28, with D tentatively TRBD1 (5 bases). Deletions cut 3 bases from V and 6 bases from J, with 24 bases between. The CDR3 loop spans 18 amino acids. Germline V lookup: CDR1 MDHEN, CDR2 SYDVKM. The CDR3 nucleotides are TGTGCCAGCAGTTTTTTCGCAGCGGCCAGGGTTTACGGTCAGCCCCAGCATTTT. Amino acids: CASSFFAAARVYGQPQHF.

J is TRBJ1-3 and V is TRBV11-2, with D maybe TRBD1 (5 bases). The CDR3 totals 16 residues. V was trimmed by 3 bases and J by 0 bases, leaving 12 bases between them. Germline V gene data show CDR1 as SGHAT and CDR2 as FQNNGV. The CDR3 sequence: CASSFSGVGSGNTIYF. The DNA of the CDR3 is TGTGCCAGCAGCTTTTCGGGGGTGGGCTCTGGAAACACCATATATTTT. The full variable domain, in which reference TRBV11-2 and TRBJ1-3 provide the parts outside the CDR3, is EAGVAQSPRYKIIEKRQSVAFWCNPISGHATLYWYQQILGQGPKLLIQFQNNGVVDDSQLPKDRFSAERLKGVDSTLKIQPAKLEDSAVYLCASSFSGVGSGNTIYFGEGSWLTVV.

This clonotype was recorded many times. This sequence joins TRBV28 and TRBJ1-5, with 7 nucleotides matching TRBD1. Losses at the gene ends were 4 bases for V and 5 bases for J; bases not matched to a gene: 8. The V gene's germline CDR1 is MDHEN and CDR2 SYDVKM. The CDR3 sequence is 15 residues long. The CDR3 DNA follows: TGTGCCAGCAGTTCGCGACAGGGTCGGGATCAGCCCCAGCATTTT. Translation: CASSSRQGRDQPQHF.